This TCR beta chain was found in a study of T cell repertoires in cytomegalovirus infection. Whole-study context: As its CMV epitopes, the study selected recently identified HLA-C-restricted and well-studied HLA-B-restricted targets.

TCRdb re-called the reads through MiXCR, storing one row per CDR3 protein. The sample has 650,000 to 850,000 distinct CDR3 sequences; 25% to 35% are singletons. Germline CDR1 ENHRY, CDR2 SYGVKD. The CDR3 is 13 residues long. Germline trimming cut 6 bases from V and 7 bases from J; bases unmatched to any gene: 6. Details on this clonotype: Its antigen is still unknown.

The origin of this receptor is a human donor in good health (CMV status not recorded). Some clones in this sample may be carry-over from other donors' samples. The rearrangement links TRBV10-3 to TRBJ1-5; 7 nucleotides align to TRBD1. The sequenced sample was cultured CD8+ T cells from PBMCs, obtained from culture after CMV antigen stimulation. The CDR3 bases are TGTGCCATCAGCAATAGACAGGGCCAGCCCCAGCATTTT. Translated, it gives CAISNRQGQPQHF.